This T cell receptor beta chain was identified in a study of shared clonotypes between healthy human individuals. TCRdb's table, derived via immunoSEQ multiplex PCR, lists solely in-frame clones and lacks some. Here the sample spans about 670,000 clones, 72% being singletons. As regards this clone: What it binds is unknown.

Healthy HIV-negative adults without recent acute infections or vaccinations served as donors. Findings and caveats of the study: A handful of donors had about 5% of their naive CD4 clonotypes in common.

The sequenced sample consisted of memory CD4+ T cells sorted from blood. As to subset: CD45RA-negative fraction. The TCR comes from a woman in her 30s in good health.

The CDR3 sequence: CASRGLGGNSYEQYF. In DNA, the CDR3 is TGTGCCAGCAGGGGCTTGGGCGGGAACTCCTACGAGCAGTACTTC. The gene calls are TRBV28 and TRBJ2-7; maybe TRBD2 (6 bases). Germline V gives CDR1 MDHEN, CDR2 SYDVKM. Trimming took off 6 bases at V and 0 bases at J, with 15 bases between the two ends. The CDR3 sequence is 15 residues long.